This T cell receptor (beta chain) was retrieved from a study of blood T cell repertoires in COVID-19. V lost 4 bases and J lost 14, with 15 bases in between. CDR3 length equals 12 residues. Germline V gene sequence: CDR1 LNHDA, CDR2 SQIVND (reference sequence). Libraries were prepared by immunoSEQ multiplex PCR; TCRdb keeps only in-frame clonotypes and omits some of them. The sample has fewer than 500,000 clones, roughly 90% seen once. This chain joins TRBV19 and TRBJ2-1; no reliable D call. Sequenced: peripheral blood. The receptor was isolated from a man younger than 35 with COVID-19, enrolled during active disease. CDR3 loop: CASSNPFSRKFF. The DNA of the CDR3 is TGTGCCAGTAGTAACCCTTTTTCGCGGAAGTTCTTC.